The present TCR beta chain was sequenced within a study of blood T cell repertoires in COVID-19. About the research overall: Some COVID-19 samples were acute and others convalescent; all came from the United States, Italy and Spain. T cells, B-cell-depleted T cells, or PBMCs provided the cDNA or gDNA that served as material.

V was pared by 5 bases and J by 2 bases, with 16 bases between. Germline V CDR1 and CDR2: MNHEY, SMNVEV (reference sequence). CDR3 size: 16 residues. This clone has more than one count but fewer than ten. Per the original methods: It was from reference gene primer amplification that nucleated cell counts were estimated. Method: immunoSEQ multiplex PCR; TCRdb's copy keeps in-frame clones and lacks some. V, J and clone size reflect that table, while D and trimming were determined from the DNA. The table records roughly 80,000 clones, approximately 88% of them present only once. This chain links TRBV27 with TRBJ1-5, with a tentative D call TRBD1 (5 bases). The source material was peripheral blood. This sequence originates from a middle-aged man with active COVID-19. CDR3 bases: TGTGCCAGCAGTAGCGGCGGGGCCATTGGCAATCAGCCCCAGCATTTT. Encoded protein: CASSSGGAIGNQPQHF.